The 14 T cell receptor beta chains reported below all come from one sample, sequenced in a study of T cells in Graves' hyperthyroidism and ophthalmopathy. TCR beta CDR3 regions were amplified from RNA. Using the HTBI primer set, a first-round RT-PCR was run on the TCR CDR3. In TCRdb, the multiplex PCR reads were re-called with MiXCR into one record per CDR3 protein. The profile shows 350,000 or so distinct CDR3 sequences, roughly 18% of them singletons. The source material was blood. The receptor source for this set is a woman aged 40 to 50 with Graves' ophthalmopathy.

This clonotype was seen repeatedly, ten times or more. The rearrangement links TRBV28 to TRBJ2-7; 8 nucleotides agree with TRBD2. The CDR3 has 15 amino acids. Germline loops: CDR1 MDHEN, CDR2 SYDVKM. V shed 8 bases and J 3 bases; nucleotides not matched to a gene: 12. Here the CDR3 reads CASGSLAEGRYEQYF. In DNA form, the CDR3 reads TGTGCCAGCGGTTCACTAGCGGAGGGCCGCTACGAGCAGTACTTC.

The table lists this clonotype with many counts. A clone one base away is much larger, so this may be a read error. Here the CDR3 DNA reads TGTGCCAGCAGCCCTCTCGGATTGAGGGAGGAAGGGACCCAGTACTTC. Translated, it gives CASSPLGLREEGTQYF. The chain uses TRBV6-1 and TRBJ2-5; a weak D match, TRBD2 (6 bases). CDR1 is MNHNS, CDR2 SASEGT, per germline. V was pared by 6 bases and J by 7 bases, with 24 bases between. CDR3 length equals 16 residues.

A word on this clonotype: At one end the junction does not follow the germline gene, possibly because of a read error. The CDR3 coding sequence is TGTGCTAGCAACAGGGGAAGAGGCACCGGGGAGCTGTTTTTT. Translation: CASNRGRGTGELFF. The V and J genes are TRBV2 and TRBJ2-2, with 7 bases that match TRBD1. Per germline, CDR1 SNHLY and CDR2 FYNNEI. The CDR3 totals 14 residues.

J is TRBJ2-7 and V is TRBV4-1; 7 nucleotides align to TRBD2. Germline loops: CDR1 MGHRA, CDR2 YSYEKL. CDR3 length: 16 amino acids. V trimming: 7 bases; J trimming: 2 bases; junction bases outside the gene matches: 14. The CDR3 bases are TGCGCCAGCACCTTTAACCCAGCGGGGCCGCCCTACGAGCAGTACTTC. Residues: CASTFNPAGPPYEQYF.

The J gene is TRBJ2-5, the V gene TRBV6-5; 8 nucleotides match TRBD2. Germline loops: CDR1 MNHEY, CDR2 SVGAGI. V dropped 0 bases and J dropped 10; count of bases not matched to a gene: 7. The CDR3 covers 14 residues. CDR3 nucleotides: TGTGCCAGCAGTTACTCTGGGGGGCGGGAGGACCAGTACTTC. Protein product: CASSYSGGREDQYF.

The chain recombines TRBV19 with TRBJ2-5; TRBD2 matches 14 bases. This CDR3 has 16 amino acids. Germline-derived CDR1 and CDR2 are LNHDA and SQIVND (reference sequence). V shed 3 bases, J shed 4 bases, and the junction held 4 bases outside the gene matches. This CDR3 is CASSIGLAGGIETQYF. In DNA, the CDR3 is TGTGCCAGTAGTATCGGACTAGCGGGAGGAATAGAGACCCAGTACTTC. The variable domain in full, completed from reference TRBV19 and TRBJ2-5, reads DGGITQSPKYLFRKEGQNVTLSCEQNLNHDAMYWYRQDPGQGLRLIYYSQIVNDFQKGDIAEGYSVSREKKESFPLTVTSAQKNPTAFYLCASSIGLAGGIETQYFGPGTRLLVL.

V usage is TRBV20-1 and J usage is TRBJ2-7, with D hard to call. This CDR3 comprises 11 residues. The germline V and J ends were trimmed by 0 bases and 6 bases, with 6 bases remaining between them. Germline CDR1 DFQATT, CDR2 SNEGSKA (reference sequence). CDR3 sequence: CSARDPPEQYF. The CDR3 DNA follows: TGCAGTGCTAGAGATCCCCCCGAGCAGTACTTC.

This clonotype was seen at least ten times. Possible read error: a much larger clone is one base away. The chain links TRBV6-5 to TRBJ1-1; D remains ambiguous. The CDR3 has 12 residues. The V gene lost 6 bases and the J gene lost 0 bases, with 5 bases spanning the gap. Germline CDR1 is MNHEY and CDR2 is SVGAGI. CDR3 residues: CASSIMNTEAFF. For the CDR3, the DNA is TGTGCCAGCAGCATCATGAACACTGAAGCTTTCTTT.

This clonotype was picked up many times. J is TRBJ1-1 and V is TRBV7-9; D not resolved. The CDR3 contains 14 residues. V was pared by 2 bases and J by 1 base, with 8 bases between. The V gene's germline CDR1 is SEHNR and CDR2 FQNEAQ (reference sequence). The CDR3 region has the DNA TGTGCCAGCAGCTTAAGAGAAACGAACACTGAAGCTTTCTTT. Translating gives CASSLRETNTEAFF.

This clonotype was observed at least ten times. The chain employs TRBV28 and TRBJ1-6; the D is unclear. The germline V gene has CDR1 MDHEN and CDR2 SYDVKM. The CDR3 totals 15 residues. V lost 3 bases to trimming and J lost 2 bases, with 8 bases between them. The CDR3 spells CASSFRVPYNSPLHF. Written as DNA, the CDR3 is TGTGCCAGCAGTTTTCGGGTCCCCTATAATTCACCCCTCCACTTT.

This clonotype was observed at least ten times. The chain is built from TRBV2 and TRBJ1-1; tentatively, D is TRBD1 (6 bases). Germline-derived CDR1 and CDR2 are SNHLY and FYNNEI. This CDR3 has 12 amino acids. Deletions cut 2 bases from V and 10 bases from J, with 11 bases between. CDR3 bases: TGTGCCAGCAGTGAATGGGGGGGGCTAGCTTTCTTT. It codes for CASSEWGGLAFF. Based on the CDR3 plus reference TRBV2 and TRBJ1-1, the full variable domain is EPEVTQTPSHQVTQMGQEVILRCVPISNHLYFYWYRQILGQKVEFLVSFYNNEISEKSEIFDDQFSVERPDGSNFTLKIRSTKLEDSAMYFCASSEWGGLAFFGQGTRLTVV.

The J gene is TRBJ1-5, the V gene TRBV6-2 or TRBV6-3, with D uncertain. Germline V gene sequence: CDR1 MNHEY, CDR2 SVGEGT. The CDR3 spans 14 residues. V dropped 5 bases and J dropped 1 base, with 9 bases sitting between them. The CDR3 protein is CASSHLKSNQPQHF. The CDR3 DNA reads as TGTGCCAGCAGTCACTTAAAGAGCAATCAGCCCCAGCATTTT.

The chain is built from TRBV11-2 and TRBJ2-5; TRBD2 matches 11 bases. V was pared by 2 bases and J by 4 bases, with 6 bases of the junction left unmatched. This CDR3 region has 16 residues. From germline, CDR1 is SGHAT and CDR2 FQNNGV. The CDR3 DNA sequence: TGTGCCAGCAGCTTAACCCTCGGACTAGCGGGAGAGACCCAGTACTTC. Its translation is CASSLTLGLAGETQYF.

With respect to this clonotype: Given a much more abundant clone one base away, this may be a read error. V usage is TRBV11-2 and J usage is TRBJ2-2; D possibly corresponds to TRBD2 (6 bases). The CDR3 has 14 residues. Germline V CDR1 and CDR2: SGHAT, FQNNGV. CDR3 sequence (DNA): TGTGCCAGCAGCTTCCCGGGACTGGCCGGGGGGCTGTTTTTT. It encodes CASSFPGLAGGLFF.